This T cell receptor (beta chain) was profiled in a study of shared clonotypes between healthy human individuals. General study findings and limits: Represented diversity (both genetic and exposure-history) was limited by the small number of donors.

The donors, all of them Caucasian adults, lived in Nashville, Tennessee. For genomic DNA, unsorted samples relied on around 93 million PBMCs. The material for each subset, its genomic DNA, was split evenly across several immunoSEQ plates. The assay was immunoSEQ multiplex PCR, and TCRdb's table has in-frame clones only and misses some. The sample has more than 400,000 clones; around 80% are singletons. Germline CDR1 reads SGDLS; CDR2 reads YYNGEE. The V end was cut by 2 bases, the J end by 1 base, with 19 bases between. The CDR3 contains 18 residues. This clone was recorded many times. Its antigen is currently unknown.

V usage is TRBV9 and J usage is TRBJ1-3, with D uncertain. Sequenced sample: PBMCs. The sequence came from a woman aged 40 to 50 in good health. Some clones in this sample may be carry-over from other donors' samples. As DNA, the CDR3 is TGTGCCAGCAGCGTGGGTTGGGAATCCAGGCGTTCTGGAAACACCATATATTTT. Translated: CASSVGWESRRSGNTIYF. Based on the CDR3 plus reference TRBV9 and TRBJ1-3, the full variable domain is DSGVTQTPKHLITATGQRVTLRCSPRSGDLSVYWYQQSLDQGLQFLIQYYNGEERAKGNILERFSAQQFPDLHSELNLSSLELGDSALYFCASSVGWESRRSGNTIYFGEGSWLTVV.